This T cell receptor (beta chain) came from a study of blood T cell repertoires in COVID-19 (dated by TCRdb to about 2020). A note on the overall study: Collaborator samples came from the United States, Italy and Spain and covered acute and convalescent phases of COVID-19. Where available, HLA class I and class II types were taken from metadata supplied by the sample provider and were not determined by assay-based typing. A freely available public database, intended as a resource for researchers studying the immune response to SARS-CoV-2, is where the repertoires were released. The samples were drawn from the first 160 participants of the ongoing ImmuneRACE study and from roughly 1,300 subjects provided by 6 global collaborators. The dataset comprised deeply sampled blood TCRbeta repertoires from subjects exposed to, actively infected with, or recovered from COVID-19. The prospective study material was composed of cDNA or gDNA derived from T cells, B-cell-depleted T cells, or PBMCs. Sample metadata almost always included a de-identified subject ID, COVID-19 status, age in years and sex. Study-level results and caveats: The amount of clinical and demographic metadata varied by source and participant and was provided uncurated.

About this clone itself: Its target antigen remains unknown. It has no much larger one-base neighbor in the sample; base qualities were not kept.

TCRbeta CDR3 regions were amplified from genomic DNA using the immunoSEQ Assay, a bias-controlled multiplex PCR. In the original analysis: The number of nucleated cells in each sample was estimated by amplification of reference gene primers within the assay. To quantify the absolute abundance of each unique TCRbeta CDR3 rearrangement, sequence reads were collapsed and filtered. For each sample, productive Simpson clonality was calculated by taking the square root of Simpson's diversity index across productive rearrangements. TCRdb provides this immuneACCESS table in a form limited to in-frame rearrangements. Some clones are lacking; in checked studies, under half of them reflect an unresolved V gene, and why the rest are absent is not known. V and J calls and clone size come straight from that table; D and trimming were deduced from the DNA. The sample records about 140,000 clones, over 65% of which are singletons. Under 6% of the sample is held by the ten biggest clonotypes.

The collaborating institutions used their own protocols to collect whole blood in K2EDTA tubes. For TCRbeta analysis, collaborators shipped samples as frozen whole blood, isolated PBMCs, or DNA extracted from either of those sample types. The sequence was obtained from a woman aged 80 or over with active or convalescent COVID-19. The sequenced sample was peripheral blood.

The CDR3 in this case is CASSVGLGDTEAFF. In nucleotides, the sequence is TGTGCCAGCAGCGTAGGTCTCGGGGACACTGAAGCTTTCTTT. Here the chain combines TRBV9 and TRBJ1-1; the D gene cannot be resolved reliably. Trimming costs V 0 bases and J 3 bases, and their ends lie 9 bases apart. The germline V gene supplies CDR1 SGDLS and CDR2 YYNGEE. There are 14 amino acids in the CDR3, from cysteine to phenylalanine inclusive. Of all the DNA, just the CDR3 is kept, 42 bases in frame from base 1.